The 18 T cell receptor beta chains given below trace back to one sample, sequenced in a study of a mutant IDH1 vaccine in newly diagnosed glioma (dated by TCRdb to about 2021). The time point label corresponds to: week 11, during vaccination. A 20-mer mutant IDH1 peptide at 300 micrograms in Montanide made up each vaccine dose, which was injected subcutaneously together with topical imiquimod. Libraries were made using the immunoSEQ multiplex PCR assay. TCRdb limited this immuneACCESS table to in-frame rearrangements with V and J called. A share of clones is missing; checked studies link under half to unresolved V genes, and the rest is unexplained. The sample table lists about 52,000 clones, 91% of them with a count of one. Together, the top ten hold 2.4% of the sample. Their cognate antigens are unknown. The sequencing here drew on PBMCs, taken from a glioma patient whose treatment included an IDH1 peptide vaccine. These TCRs come from a man in his fifties with glioma.

V usage is TRBV21-1 and J usage is TRBJ2-7; TRBD1, as called in the table, went unchecked against the DNA. TRBV21-1 is a recognized pseudogene. The CDR3 covers 14 residues. The CDR3 region has the DNA TGTGCCAGCAGCAAGGTACAGGGTACCCACGAGCAGTACTTC. Its protein is CASSKVQGTHEQYF.

The rearrangement joins TRBV9 to TRBJ2-2; TRBD2 matches 7 bases. The CDR3 covers 16 residues. Looked up from germline, CDR1 is SGDLS and CDR2 is YYNGEE. The ends lost 2 bases at V and 6 bases at J; junction bases unmatched: 10. The chain's CDR3 is CASSVLSGNGAGELFF. The DNA for the CDR3 is TGTGCCAGCAGCGTGCTGAGCGGGAATGGGGCCGGGGAGCTGTTTTTT.

In this sample, this clone turned up a few times. The genes are TRBV15 and TRBJ2-2; D not resolved. CDR1 LNHNV and CDR2 YYDKDF come from the germline V gene (reference sequence). The CDR3 is made up of 13 amino acids. The V end lost 4 bases, the J end lost 2 bases, and 5 bases lay between the germline ends. CDR3 sequence: CATSKVNTGELFF. CDR3 coding DNA: TGTGCCACCAGCAAGGTTAACACCGGGGAGCTGTTTTTT.

In this sample, this clone turned up once. The chain links TRBV5-8 to TRBJ2-3, with 7 positions matching TRBD2. The CDR3 runs 16 residues. Trimming removed 1 base from V and 0 bases from J; junction bases left unmatched: 5. Per germline, CDR1 SGHTS and CDR2 YDEGEE. The chain's CDR3 is CASSLNWGGSTDTQYF. In nucleotides, the CDR3 is TGTGCCAGCAGCTTGAATTGGGGAGGGAGCACAGATACGCAGTATTTT. Variable domain in full (rest from reference TRBV5-8 and TRBJ2-3): EAGVTQSPTHLIKTRGQQATLRCSPISGHTSVYWYQQALGLGLQFLLWYDEGEERNRGNFPPRFSGRQFPNYSSELNVNALELEDSALYLCASSLNWGGSTDTQYFGPGTRLTVL.

V gene TRBV20-1 combines with J gene TRBJ2-1, with D hard to call. Per germline, CDR1 DFQATT and CDR2 SNEGSKA (reference sequence). CDR3 length: 11 amino acids. Trimming took off 6 bases at V and 11 bases at J, with 14 bases between the two ends. CDR3 sequence reads: CSAVDTNKQFF. Here the CDR3 DNA reads TGCAGTGCAGTAGACACCAACAAGCAGTTCTTC.

This sequence joins TRBV5-1 and TRBJ1-1, with 8 positions matching TRBD1. Germline trimming cut 4 bases from V and 2 bases from J; bases unmatched to any gene: 4. Germline V gene lookup returns CDR1 SGHRS and CDR2 YFSETQ. The CDR3 loop spans 14 amino acids. The CDR3 is CASSNTGGNTEAFF. CDR3 DNA: TGCGCCAGCAGCAACACAGGGGGTAACACTGAAGCTTTCTTT.

The rearrangement links TRBV5-1 to TRBJ2-2; D is uncertain. The germline V and J ends were trimmed by 4 bases and 3 bases, with 10 bases remaining between them. The CDR3 contains 14 residues. Germline lookup yields CDR1 SGHRS and CDR2 YFSETQ. The CDR3 reads CASSQTVDTGELFF. The CDR3 DNA sequence: TGCGCCAGCAGCCAGACCGTGGACACCGGGGAGCTGTTTTTT.

This rearrangement joins TRBV5-1 to TRBJ1-2; 9 bases fit TRBD1. V shed 4 bases and J 3 bases; nucleotides not matched to a gene: 7. The CDR3 spans 15 residues. Germline loops: CDR1 SGHRS, CDR2 YFSETQ. The CDR3 reads CASSTGTGSDYGYTF. CDR3 in DNA: TGCGCCAGCAGCACCGGGACAGGGTCGGACTATGGCTACACCTTC.

This clone turned up a few times. V gene TRBV20-1 combines with J gene TRBJ1-3; no clear D. The V gene lost 3 bases and the J gene lost 3 bases, with 3 bases spanning the gap. The CDR3 is 11 residues long. Germline assignment: CDR1 DFQATT and CDR2 SNEGSKA (reference sequence). CDR3: CSASDGNTIYF. CDR3 in DNA: TGCAGTGCTAGTGATGGAAACACCATATATTTT.

The rearrangement uses TRBV7-9 and TRBJ1-1; TRBD1 matches at 7 bases. V gave up 5 bases and J gave up 1 base; unmatched junction bases: 1. The CDR3 has 13 amino acids. CDR1 and CDR2 (germline): SEHNR, FQNEAQ (reference sequence). CDR3 sequence (DNA): TGTGCCAGCAGCGGACAGGCGAACACTGAAGCTTTCTTT. This gives the protein CASSGQANTEAFF.

This chain uses TRBV5-4 with TRBJ2-5, with D perhaps given as TRBD1 or TRBD2 (5 bases each). This CDR3 is 15 amino acids long. CDR1 and CDR2 from the germline V gene are SGHNT and YYREEE (reference sequence). V was shortened by 5 bases and J by 3 bases, with 17 bases between the two germline ends. The CDR3 DNA follows: TGTGCCAGCAGTCCTAGGGACCGGCTTGAAGAGACCCAGTACTTC. It is translated as CASSPRDRLEETQYF.

The chain recombines TRBV19 with TRBJ2-4; D possibly matches TRBD1 or TRBD2 (5 bases each). CDR3 length equals 13 residues. V lost 3 bases and J 8 bases, leaving 11 bases between the germline ends. Germline-derived CDR1 and CDR2 are LNHDA and SQIVND (reference sequence). The CDR3 region has the DNA TGTGCCAGTAGTATCCGGGGCAGCGACATTCAGTACTTC. Translated, it gives CASSIRGSDIQYF.

The J gene is TRBJ2-1, the V gene TRBV19; 9 bases line up with TRBD1. The germline V gene has CDR1 LNHDA and CDR2 SQIVND (reference sequence). This CDR3 region has 16 residues. V was pared by 3 bases and J by 7 bases, with 10 bases of the junction left unmatched. The CDR3 region is CASSIVSGQGWNEQFF. CDR3 nucleotide sequence: TGTGCCAGTAGTATTGTCTCGGGACAGGGCTGGAATGAGCAGTTCTTC. The full variable domain, its missing parts supplied by reference TRBV19 and TRBJ2-1, is DGGITQSPKYLFRKEGQNVTLSCEQNLNHDAMYWYRQDPGQGLRLIYYSQIVNDFQKGDIAEGYSVSREKKESFPLTVTSAQKNPTAFYLCASSIVSGQGWNEQFFGPGTRLTVL.

The chain has TRBV2 and TRBJ1-5, with TRBD1 matching 9 bases. The CDR3 has 16 residues. J gave up 3 bases and V 6 bases, and 9 bases lay outside the gene matches. Germline CDR1 and CDR2: SNHLY and FYNNEI. CDR3 nucleotides: TGTGCCAGCAGATTACAGGGGGCAGGGCTCAATCAGCCCCAGCATTTT. Encoded protein: CASRLQGAGLNQPQHF.

The chain couples TRBV5-1 to TRBJ1-4; D call uncertain. This CDR3 comprises 12 residues. Germline V gives CDR1 SGHRS, CDR2 YFSETQ. Trimming took 4 bases from V and 8 from J, leaving 9 bases between them. CDR3 region: CASSHTREKLFF. Here the CDR3 DNA reads TGCGCCAGCAGCCACACGAGGGAAAAACTGTTTTTT.

The chain couples TRBV25-1 to TRBJ1-4, with D possibly TRBD1 on 6 matching bases. Germline CDR1 MGHDK, CDR2 SYGVNS. This CDR3 contains 15 residues. V dropped 4 bases and J dropped 8 bases, with 17 bases sitting between them. Here the CDR3 reads CASSARGGGQEKLFF. CDR3 bases: TGTGCCAGCAGTGCCCGGGGAGGGGGTCAGGAAAAACTGTTTTTT.

The chain recombines TRBV18 with TRBJ2-7; D is ambiguous. CDR3 size: 16 residues. The V gene's germline CDR1 is KGHSH and CDR2 LQKENI. The ends were cut back, 2 bases at V and 4 bases at J, with 18 bases in the middle. The CDR3, as DNA: TGTGCCAGCTCACCATTTCGAGACACGACGGTTTACGAGCAGTACTTC. The encoded protein is CASSPFRDTTVYEQYF.

This chain uses TRBV4-2 with TRBJ2-3, with D possibly being TRBD1 or TRBD2 (5 bases each). Germline CDR1 and CDR2: LGHNA and YNFKEQ. The CDR3 is made up of 14 amino acids. V was clipped by 1 base and J by 4 bases, with 9 bases between them. CDR3 sequence: CASSQAGPSDTQYF. Here the CDR3 DNA reads TGTGCCAGCAGCCAAGCGGGACCGTCAGATACGCAGTATTTT.